This T cell receptor (beta chain) came from a study of T-cell reconstitution after alpha-beta-depleted transplantation in children. Unique molecular identifiers were incorporated when the TCRbeta library was constructed. TCRdb processed the PCR reads anew with MiXCR; each CDR3 protein has one entry. This table holds about 540,000 distinct CDR3 sequences, approximately 16% found once. The V and J ends lost 2 bases and 9 bases respectively, with 13 bases between them. This CDR3 spans 12 amino acids. Germline V gene sequence: CDR1 DFQATT, CDR2 SNEGSKA (reference sequence). This specimen consisted of PBMCs from the stem cell graft donor, obtained from the stem cell graft. This receptor was taken from a human donor who donated a stem cell graft to a child with acute lymphoblastic leukemia. This chain uses TRBV20-1 with TRBJ1-1; D call uncertain. The CDR3 region has the DNA TGCAGTGCTAGACGTCGGCGGGAGAAAGCTTTCTTT. Its translation is CSARRRREKAFF.